This T cell receptor (beta chain) emerged from a study of Ad26.COV2.S vaccination and SARS-CoV-2 variants. Study information: The authors gave Ad26.COV2.S intramuscularly, either once or twice 56 days apart.

Measured with immunoSEQ multiplex PCR; TCRdb has only the in-frame clones, and not every one. Of roughly 390,000 clones listed, roughly nine tenths were seen once; the top ten hold 3.5%. This CDR3 has 14 residues. V was pared by 6 bases and J by 1 base, with 13 bases between. Germline V gene data show CDR1 as MNHEY and CDR2 as SVGAGI. This clone was seen a few times. As for treatment: about 20 received Ad26.COV2.S at low or high dose, single or two shots; several received placebo; per-sample allocation not given. Following the first vaccine or placebo injection, samples were taken on day 63. This specimen was peripheral blood, taken in a trial of Ad26.COV2.S vaccine versus placebo. This clonotype was obtained from a person between 18 and 60 years old who received the Ad26.COV2.S COVID-19 vaccine or a placebo. The rearrangement uses TRBV6-5 and TRBJ2-7; TRBD1 is a possible D gene (6 bases). The CDR3, as DNA: TGTGCCAGCAGCGACGGGACATATTCCTACGAGCAGTACTTC. Residues: CASSDGTYSYEQYF.